The TCR beta chain under discussion was sequenced for a study of stem cell transplantation in POMP-related autoinflammatory disease. About the research overall: Impaired MHC class I-dependent CD8+ differentiation was hypothesized from defective thymoproteasomes. Through one year post-transplant, neutrophils and platelets were 100% of graft donor origin.

Study-level points and caveats: Patients with PRAID showed a restricted number of unique TRB V-J gene pairings.

CDR3 size: 13 residues. V shed 7 bases and J 8 bases; nucleotides not matched to a gene: 11. Germline V gene data show CDR1 as SGHRS and CDR2 as YFSETQ. PRAID combined immunodeficiency and autoinflammation. Note on this clone: What it binds is not known.

Assay: immunoSEQ multiplex PCR; the TCRdb copy retains only in-frame clones and omits some. Of some 65,000 clones detected, roughly 91% appear once; the ten largest clones hold about 0.71%. The receptor was isolated from a human patient with POMP-related autoinflammation and immune dysregulation (PRAID). The graft donor may have contributed some T cells. This sequence joins TRBV5-1 and TRBJ1-2, with 7 nucleotides matching TRBD1. Sequenced material: CD4+ T cells from PBMCs, taken after stem cell transplantation. The CDR3 nucleotides are TGCGCCAGCCGCGAGGGGGCAACAGGGGGCTACACCTTC. Translating gives CASREGATGGYTF.